Given below is one T cell receptor (beta chain) in context. The antigen is not known. Both 60 Vbeta primers and 13 Jbeta primers went into the PCR. Profiling relied on immunoSEQ multiplex PCR, and the TCRdb table lists in-frame clones only, not all of them. The sample lists about 190,000 clones; approximately 87% were seen once. This specimen belongs to a study of cytomegalovirus exposure and HLA in healthy donors. Study-wide results and limits: An assumption of roughly uniform sequencing depth across donors underlay the presence/absence analyses.

Germline V gene sequence: CDR1 SGHTS, CDR2 YDEGEE. Trimming shortened V by 6 bases and J by 0 bases, and 19 bases separated the two germline ends. The CDR3 length is 16 residues. The chain employs TRBV5-8 and TRBJ2-7; possibly TRBD2 for D (5 bases). Sequencing was performed on PBMCs. This TCR was sampled from a young man in good health and CMV-seronegative. CDR3 nucleotides: TGTGCCAGCACCGCGTCGGTCGGGGAAAGCTCCTACGAGCAGTACTTC. Translation: CASTASVGESSYEQYF.